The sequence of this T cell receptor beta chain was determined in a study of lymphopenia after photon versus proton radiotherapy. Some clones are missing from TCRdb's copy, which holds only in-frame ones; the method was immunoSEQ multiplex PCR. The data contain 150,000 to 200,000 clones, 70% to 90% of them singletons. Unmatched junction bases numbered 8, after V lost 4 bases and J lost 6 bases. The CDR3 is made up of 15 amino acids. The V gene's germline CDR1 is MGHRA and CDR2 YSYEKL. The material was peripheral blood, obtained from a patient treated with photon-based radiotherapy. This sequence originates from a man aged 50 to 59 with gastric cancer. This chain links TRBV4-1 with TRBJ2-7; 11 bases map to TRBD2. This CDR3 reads CASSRRLAGNSEQYF. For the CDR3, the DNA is TGCGCCAGCAGCCGCCGACTAGCGGGGAATTCCGAGCAGTACTTC.